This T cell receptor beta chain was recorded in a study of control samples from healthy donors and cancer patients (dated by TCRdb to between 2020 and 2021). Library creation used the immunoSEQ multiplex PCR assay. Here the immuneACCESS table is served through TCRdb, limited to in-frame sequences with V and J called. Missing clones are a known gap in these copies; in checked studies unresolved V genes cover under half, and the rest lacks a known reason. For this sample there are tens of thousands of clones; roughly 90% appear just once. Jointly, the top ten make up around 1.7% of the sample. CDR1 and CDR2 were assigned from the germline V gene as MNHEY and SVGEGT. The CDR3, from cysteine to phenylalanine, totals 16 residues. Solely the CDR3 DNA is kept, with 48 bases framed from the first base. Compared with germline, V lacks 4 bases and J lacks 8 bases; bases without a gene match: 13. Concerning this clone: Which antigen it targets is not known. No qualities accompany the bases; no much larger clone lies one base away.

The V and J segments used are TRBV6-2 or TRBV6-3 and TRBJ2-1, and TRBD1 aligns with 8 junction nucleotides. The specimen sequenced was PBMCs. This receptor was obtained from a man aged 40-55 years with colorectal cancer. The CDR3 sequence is CASSSLRTGFPHEQFF. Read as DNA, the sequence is TGTGCCAGCAGTTCGCTGAGGACAGGGTTCCCCCATGAGCAGTTCTTC.